The 28 T cell receptor beta chains in this list originate from one sample, sequenced in a study of CD8 T cells in Susac syndrome. When the RNA was reverse transcribed, random hexamers were used with an input of about 0.45 to 1 ug. One entry per CDR3 protein, called by TCRdb with MiXCR from the immunoSEQ multiplex PCR reads. The sample has about 130,000 distinct CDR3 sequences; roughly 93% are singletons. The sequenced sample consisted of CD8+ T cells from PBMCs. The receptors derive from a human donor with multiple sclerosis.

The chain uses TRBV9 and TRBJ1-6; D remains ambiguous. V lost 3 bases and J 3 bases, leaving 7 bases between the germline ends. Germline loops: CDR1 SGDLS, CDR2 YYNGEE. The CDR3 loop spans 14 amino acids. The CDR3 bases are TGTGCCAGCAGCGCCGGGGACTATAATTCACCCCTCCACTTT. It is translated as CASSAGDYNSPLHF.

This clonotype was observed a single time. DNA for the CDR3: TGCAGTGCTAGACCGGGACTAGCGGGATCTGGGGAGCAGTTCTTC. Translated, it gives CSARPGLAGSGEQFF. This chain joins TRBV20-1 and TRBJ2-1, with 13 bases aligning to TRBD2. Trimming cost V 2 bases and J 10 bases; bases outside gene matches: 8. The length of the CDR3 is 15 residues. Germline V gene sequence: CDR1 DFQATT, CDR2 SNEGSKA (reference sequence).

This chain joins TRBV29-1 and TRBJ2-1, with D possibly TRBD2 on 6 matching bases. Germline-derived CDR1 and CDR2 are SQVTM and ANQGSEA. The CDR3 contains 14 residues. Trimming left V 5 bases short and J 5 bases short, with 16 bases between. The CDR3 spells CSVLTGEENNEQFF. Written as DNA, the CDR3 is TGCAGCGTTCTGACTGGGGAGGAAAACAATGAGCAGTTCTTC.

The rearrangement joins TRBV2 to TRBJ2-4; 7 nucleotides agree with TRBD1. After removal of 6 bases from V and 0 bases from J, the junction contained 11 bases not matched to a gene. Looked up from germline, CDR1 is SNHLY and CDR2 is FYNNEI. This CDR3 contains 17 residues. CDR3 loop: CASRIQQGPGAKNIQYF. The DNA for the CDR3 is TGTGCCAGCAGGATTCAACAGGGGCCGGGAGCCAAAAACATTCAGTACTTC.

This sequence joins TRBV29-1 and TRBJ1-1; no firm D call. The CDR3 is 10 residues long. Germline CDR1 and CDR2: SQVTM and ANQGSEA. Trimming removed 1 base at V and 5 bases at J, with 2 bases between. Here the CDR3 reads CSVEGTEAFF. CDR3 sequence (DNA): TGCAGCGTTGAAGGTACTGAAGCTTTCTTT.

V and J are TRBV13 and TRBJ2-3; D perhaps matches TRBD2 (5 bases). Trimming stripped 2 bases from V and 2 bases from J, with 11 bases between. The CDR3 is made up of 15 amino acids. CDR1 PRHDT and CDR2 FYEKMQ come from the germline V gene (reference sequence). CDR3: CASSLWESLTDTQYF. CDR3 coding DNA: TGTGCCAGCAGCTTATGGGAGTCCCTCACAGATACGCAGTATTTT.

The chain combines TRBV18 with TRBJ2-5, with D possibly matching TRBD2 (5 bases). Germline V gene sequence: CDR1 KGHSH, CDR2 LQKENI. The CDR3 is 13 residues long. V lost 3 bases to trimming and J lost 1 base, with 6 bases between them. CDR3 coding DNA: TGTGCCAGCTCACCCCGGGGCCAAGAGACCCAGTACTTC. Translating it yields CASSPRGQETQYF.

This clonotype was seen a single time. The rearrangement uses TRBV4-1 and TRBJ1-4, with D perhaps TRBD1 (5 bases). Trimming took off 0 bases at V and 8 bases at J, with 16 bases between the two ends. Germline CDR1 is MGHRA and CDR2 is YSYEKL. The CDR3 is 16 amino acids. In DNA, the CDR3 is TGCGCCAGCAGCCAAGATCCGGGACCTAGCGGGGAAAAACTGTTTTTT. This sequence encodes CASSQDPGPSGEKLFF.

Worth noting for this clonotype: At one of its ends the junction is not consistent with the germline gene, which may arise from a read error. The CDR3 protein is CASIQGTSPAGELFF. CDR3 nucleotides: TGCGCCAGCATTCAAGGGACTAGCCCGGCCGGGGAGCTGTTTTTT. V is TRBV23-1 and J is TRBJ2-2; TRBD2 matches at 9 bases. TRBV23-1 has ORF status, its function being uncertain. The CDR3 is made up of 15 amino acids.

This sequence joins TRBV7-9 and TRBJ1-1; no clear D. The ends were cut back, 8 bases at V and 2 bases at J, with 9 bases in the middle. The germline V gene encodes CDR1 SEHNR and CDR2 FQNEAQ (reference sequence). CDR3 length: 12 residues. The DNA of the CDR3 is TGTGCCAGCGGAATCACAAACACTGAAGCTTTCTTT. As protein: CASGITNTEAFF. Supplemented by reference TRBV7-9 and TRBJ1-1, the full variable domain reads DTGVSQNPRHKITKRGQNVTFRCDPISEHNRLYWYRQTLGQGPEFLTYFQNEAQLEKSRLLSDRFSAERPKGSFSTLEIQRTEQGDSAMYLCASGITNTEAFFGQGTRLTVV.

The chain carries TRBV5-1 and TRBJ2-7, with 11 bases fitting TRBD1. V was clipped by 0 bases and J by 5 bases; unmatched bases: 7. The CDR3 is 16 amino acids. Germline V gene sequence: CDR1 SGHRS, CDR2 YFSETQ. The CDR3 loop reads CASSLGVRTGGDEQYF. CDR3 nucleotide sequence: TGCGCCAGCAGCTTGGGAGTTAGGACAGGGGGCGACGAGCAGTACTTC.

The rearrangement uses TRBV3-1 and TRBJ2-4; a weak D match, TRBD1 (5 bases). This CDR3 is 17 amino acids long. V dropped 0 bases and J dropped 0 bases, with 12 bases sitting between them. From germline, CDR1 is LGHDT and CDR2 YNNKEL (reference sequence). CDR3 coding DNA: TGTGCCAGCAGCCAAGATGACAGCTTGCTAGCCAAAAACATTCAGTACTTC. Translating gives CASSQDDSLLAKNIQYF.

V gene TRBV6-2 or TRBV6-3 combines with J gene TRBJ2-1; no definite D call. The CDR3 sequence is 17 residues long. Germline V lookup: CDR1 MNHEY, CDR2 SVGEGT. V lost 2 bases, J lost 3 bases, and 17 bases lay in between. CDR3 region: CASSYVRGSQRYNEQFF. As DNA, the CDR3 is TGTGCCAGCAGTTACGTTCGAGGATCTCAACGCTACAATGAGCAGTTCTTC.

The chain has TRBV14 and TRBJ2-1, with D tentatively TRBD2 (5 bases). V was clipped by 4 bases and J by 8 bases, with 18 bases between them. Germline assignment: CDR1 SGHDN and CDR2 FVKESK. The CDR3 runs to 15 residues. The CDR3 spells CASSRRSPGADEQFF. DNA for the CDR3: TGTGCCAGCAGCCGACGATCACCCGGAGCGGATGAGCAGTTCTTC. The full variable domain, completed using reference TRBV14 and TRBJ2-1, is EAGVTQFPSHSVIEKGQTVTLRCDPISGHDNLYWYRRVMGKEIKFLLHFVKESKQDESGMPNNRFLAERTGGTYSTLKVQPAELEDSGVYFCASSRRSPGADEQFFGPGTRLTVL.

The CDR3 coding sequence is TGTGCCAGCAGCTTAGTTAAGGGGGCTTGGGATGAGCAGTTCTTC. Protein product: CASSLVKGAWDEQFF. The genes are TRBV11-2 and TRBJ2-1; the match to TRBD1 covers 7 bases. The CDR3 consists of 15 residues. V lost 1 base, J lost 8 bases, and 8 bases stayed unmatched. Germline values: CDR1 SGHAT, CDR2 FQNNGV.

As DNA, the CDR3 is TGTGCCAGCAGTCTCTCGCTAGCGTCCAGCTCCTACAATGAGCAGTTCTTC. Translation: CASSLSLASSSYNEQFF. The chain uses TRBV2 and TRBJ2-1, with D possibly being TRBD2 (6 bases). The CDR3 runs 17 residues. Trimming left V 5 bases short and J 0 bases short, with 17 bases between. Germline-derived CDR1 and CDR2 are SNHLY and FYNNEI.

V usage is TRBV12-5 and J usage is TRBJ1-3, with D tentatively TRBD1 (6 bases). The CDR3 covers 13 residues. The V end was cut by 6 bases, the J end by 2 bases, with 8 bases between. Germline V gene data show CDR1 as LGHNT and CDR2 as FRNRAP. In DNA form, the CDR3 reads TGTGCTAGTGGAGGGGGGGCTGGAAACACCATATATTTT. This sequence encodes CASGGGAGNTIYF.

This rearrangement joins TRBV9 to TRBJ2-2; D may correspond to TRBD1 or TRBD2 (5 bases each). Germline-derived CDR1 and CDR2 are SGDLS and YYNGEE. This CDR3 has 13 residues. The V end was cut by 1 base, the J end by 6 bases, with 7 bases between. The CDR3 here is CASSVRGAGELFF. The CDR3 DNA reads TGTGCCAGCAGCGTACGGGGCGCCGGGGAGCTGTTTTTT.

The rearrangement uses TRBV6-5 and TRBJ1-5, with D unresolved. Trimming stripped 4 bases from V and 5 bases from J, with 9 bases between. The length of the CDR3 is 13 residues. The germline V gene encodes CDR1 MNHEY and CDR2 SVGAGI. CDR3 nucleotide sequence: TGTGCCAGCAGTTTTAGAGGGTATCAGCCCCAGCATTTT. This encodes CASSFRGYQPQHF.

V gene TRBV7-3 combines with J gene TRBJ2-1; D is possibly TRBD2 (5 bases). CDR1 is SGHTA, CDR2 FQGTGA, per germline. The CDR3 has 14 amino acids. Trimming cost V 1 base and J 4 bases, with 8 bases left between them. CDR3 loop: CASSLSGGYNEQFF. The CDR3 DNA follows: TGTGCCAGCAGCTTAAGTGGCGGGTACAATGAGCAGTTCTTC. Full variable domain (missing parts from reference TRBV7-3 and TRBJ2-1): GAGVSQTPSNKVTEKGKYVELRCDPISGHTALYWYRQSLGQGPEFLIYFQGTGAADDSGLPNDRFFAVRPEGSVSTLKIQRTERGDSAVYLCASSLSGGYNEQFFGPGTRLTVL.

The V and J genes are TRBV10-2 and TRBJ1-1; no reliable D call. Trimming removed 4 bases from V and 1 base from J, with 7 bases in between. The CDR3 length is 13 residues. Germline V gives CDR1 WSHSY, CDR2 SAAADI. The CDR3 nucleotides are TGCGCCAGCAGTGCGGGAGAGAACACTGAAGCTTTCTTT. Encoded protein: CASSAGENTEAFF.

This clonotype appeared a single time. One end of the junction does not line up with germline, which may come from a read error. CDR3 loop: CASSLGQAGETQYF. CDR3 DNA sequence: TGTGCTAGCAGCTTAGGACAGGCGGGTGAGACCCAGTACTTC. The chain is built from TRBV7-7 and TRBJ2-5; TRBD1 agrees at 7 bases. There are 14 residues in the CDR3. The germline gives CDR1 SSHAT, CDR2 FNYEAQ (reference sequence). The full variable domain, in which reference TRBV7-7 and TRBJ2-5 provide the parts outside the CDR3, is GAGVSQSPRYKVTKRGQDVTLRCDPISSHATLYWYQQALGQGPEFLTYFNYEAQPDKSGLPSDRFSAERPEGSISTLTIQRTEQRDSAMYRCASSLGQAGETQYFGPGTRLLVL.

For the CDR3, the DNA is TGCGCCAGCAGCCAAGATTCGGTCCACAGACCGACCGGGGAGCTGTTTTTT. Protein: CASSQDSVHRPTGELFF. The chain carries TRBV4-1 and TRBJ2-2; D unclear. The V end lost 0 bases, the J end lost 5 bases, and 16 bases lay between the germline ends. This CDR3 has 17 residues. Germline CDR1 is MGHRA and CDR2 is YSYEKL.

V is TRBV5-1 and J is TRBJ2-7; 9 bases agree with TRBD2. Per germline, CDR1 SGHRS and CDR2 YFSETQ. The V segment lost 4 bases and the J segment 6 bases; nucleotides outside the gene matches: 8. The CDR3 sequence is 14 residues long. CDR3 sequence reads: CASSPGISGSEQYV. CDR3 in DNA: TGCGCCAGCAGCCCGGGGATTAGCGGGAGCGAGCAGTACGTC.

The chain joins TRBV29-1 to TRBJ2-7; no clear D gene. Germline V gives CDR1 SQVTM, CDR2 ANQGSEA. With 7 bases removed from V and 3 bases from J, the gap between germline ends came to 10 bases. The CDR3 covers 11 residues. The CDR3 DNA reads as TGCAGCGGCGCGGAAGGCTACGAGCAGTACTTC. Its translation is CSGAEGYEQYF.

This chain joins TRBV6-1 and TRBJ2-7, with 7 positions matching TRBD2. CDR3 length: 13 amino acids. From germline, CDR1 is MNHNS and CDR2 SASEGT. Trimming at V came to 0 bases and at J to 6 bases, leaving 2 bases not matched to a gene. The CDR3 nucleotides read TGTGCCAGCAGTGAAGCCGGGGGGTCCGAGCAGTACGTC. Its protein is CASSEAGGSEQYV.

The CDR3 here is CASGWLNTEAFF. The DNA of the CDR3 is TGTGCTAGTGGTTGGCTCAACACTGAAGCTTTCTTT. The chain combines TRBV12-5 with TRBJ1-1; unclear D gene. Germline assignment: CDR1 LGHNT and CDR2 FRNRAP. The CDR3 has 12 amino acids. V lost 4 bases to trimming and J lost 2 bases, with 5 bases between them.

This clonotype has only one observation. The rearrangement uses TRBV27 and TRBJ2-2, with D maybe TRBD2 (7 bases). This CDR3 comprises 17 residues. The germline gives CDR1 MNHEY, CDR2 SMNVEV (reference sequence). Trimming left V 0 bases short and J 4 bases short, with 15 bases between. The chain's CDR3 is CASSLSWGGLGTGELFF. CDR3 nucleotides: TGTGCCAGCAGTTTATCGTGGGGGGGGCTCGGCACCGGGGAGCTGTTTTTT.